Following are 15 T cell receptor beta chains from one sample sequenced in a study of blood T cells in healthy people across ages. The use of a sample-barcoded 5' primer and a J-beta primer mix characterized a second PCR of roughly 6 to 11 cycles. MiXCR, run by TCRdb on the 5' RACE reads, gives a single entry per CDR3 protein. The repertoire holds about 1.1 million distinct CDR3 sequences, 35% to 40% seen once, with about an eighth in the top ten. The sequenced material came from blood. The receptors shown here come from a man younger than 35 in good health.

The V and J genes are TRBV9 and TRBJ1-2, with a possible D match to TRBD1 (5 bases). With 3 bases removed from V and 6 bases from J, the gap between germline ends came to 9 bases. The CDR3 extends over 12 amino acids. The germline V gene has CDR1 SGDLS and CDR2 YYNGEE. CDR3 nucleotides: TGTGCCAGCAGCGCCAGGGCGGATGGCTACACCTTC. Amino acids: CASSARADGYTF. Full variable domain (outside the CDR3, taken from reference TRBV9 and TRBJ1-2): DSGVTQTPKHLITATGQRVTLRCSPRSGDLSVYWYQQSLDQGLQFLIQYYNGEERAKGNILERFSAQQFPDLHSELNLSSLELGDSALYFCASSARADGYTFGSGTRLTVV.

The chain links TRBV18 to TRBJ1-6; D gene unclear. The CDR3 sequence is 12 residues long. CDR1 is KGHSH, CDR2 LQKENI, per germline. V dropped 6 bases and J dropped 4 bases, with 4 bases sitting between them. CDR3 sequence reads: CASSGYNSPLHF. The CDR3 nucleotides read TGTGCCAGCTCGGGATATAATTCACCCCTCCACTTT.

This chain joins TRBV4-2 and TRBJ1-2, with D unclear. CDR1 is LGHNA, CDR2 YNFKEQ, per germline. Trimming pared 4 bases from V and 0 bases from J, leaving 24 bases between. The CDR3 sequence is 19 residues long. In DNA, the CDR3 is TGTGCCAGCAGCCCAAGAGCAACGGTTCCCGCCGGATCTAACTATGGCTACACCTTC. This translates into CASSPRATVPAGSNYGYTF.

This clonotype appeared a single time. The chain carries TRBV6-6 and TRBJ2-1, with 10 bases that match TRBD1. This CDR3 is built from 16 residues. V shed 0 bases, J shed 8 bases, and the junction held 7 bases outside the gene matches. The germline CDR1 and CDR2 sequences are MNHNY and SVGAGI (reference sequence). CDR3 sequence reads: CASSYSRDRGSDEQFF. Here the CDR3 DNA reads TGTGCCAGCAGTTACTCGAGGGACAGGGGTAGCGATGAGCAGTTCTTC.

A single count supports this clonotype. The J gene is TRBJ2-5, the V gene TRBV6-5, with TRBD1 identical over 9 bases. Germline V lookup: CDR1 MNHEY, CDR2 SVGAGI. This CDR3 region has 15 residues. Trimming cost V 6 bases and J 0 bases; bases outside gene matches: 5. CDR3: CASSRDRGYQETQYF. The DNA of the CDR3 is TGTGCCAGCAGCCGAGACAGGGGGTACCAAGAGACCCAGTACTTC.

The V call is TRBV11-3, the J call TRBJ2-2; tentatively, D is TRBD1 (6 bases). The CDR3 is 15 residues long. The V gene's germline CDR1 is SGHNT and CDR2 YENEEA. The V and J ends lost 1 base and 6 bases respectively, with 12 bases between them. CDR3 coding DNA: TGTGCCAGCAGCTTAGGGACAGAATGGGCCGGGGAGCTGTTTTTT. It codes for CASSLGTEWAGELFF. Together with reference TRBV11-3 and TRBJ2-2, the CDR3 gives the full variable domain: EAGVVQSPRYKIIEKKQPVAFWCNPISGHNTLYWYLQNLGQGPELLIRYENEEAVDDSQLPKDRFSAERLKGVDSTLKIQPAELGDSAVYLCASSLGTEWAGELFFGEGSRLTVL.

This clonotype was observed a few times. V gene TRBV6-5 combines with J gene TRBJ1-1; 7 bases line up with TRBD1. The CDR3 is 16 amino acids. V shed 6 bases and J 2 bases; nucleotides not matched to a gene: 12. Germline V gene sequence: CDR1 MNHEY, CDR2 SVGAGI. CDR3 loop: CASRASYRGPNTEAFF. The CDR3 nucleotides are TGTGCCAGCAGGGCATCATATAGGGGGCCCAACACTGAAGCTTTCTTT.

On this clonotype: One junction end disagrees with the germline gene, perhaps due to a read error. The CDR3 nucleotides are TGTGCCGGCAGCTTTCCGGGAGGGCAAGAGACCCAGTACTTC. Protein sequence: CAGSFPGGQETQYF. The chain joins TRBV7-6 to TRBJ2-5; 8 bases agree with TRBD2. The CDR3 loop spans 14 amino acids. Germline CDR1 and CDR2: SGHVS and FNYEAQ.

Turning to this clonotype: At one of its ends the junction is not consistent with the germline gene, which may arise from a read error. The chain employs TRBV4-2 and TRBJ2-7, with TRBD2 matching 15 bases. The J call may not be correct, given that the DNA end is closer to TRBJ2-5. The CDR3 is 17 residues long. Looked up from germline, CDR1 is LGHNA and CDR2 is YNFKEQ. The CDR3 reads CASNQGLAGGLEETQYF. CDR3 bases: TGTGCCAGCAACCAAGGACTAGCGGGGGGGCTGGAAGAGACCCAGTACTTC.

The rearrangement links TRBV5-1 to TRBJ1-1; a possible D gene is TRBD1 (6 bases). Germline assignment: CDR1 SGHRS and CDR2 YFSETQ. The CDR3 loop spans 15 amino acids. Trimming left V 4 bases short and J 7 bases short, with 20 bases between. CDR3 nucleotides: TGCGCCAGCAGCCACACGGACCGGGACATGAGTGAAGCTTTCTTT. Its protein product is CASSHTDRDMSEAFF.

This clonotype showed up just a few times. V gene TRBV4-3 combines with J gene TRBJ2-7; 10 bases are a match to TRBD1. The CDR3 is 14 amino acids. With V trimmed by 1 base and J by 6 bases, 3 bases remained unmatched. Per the germline V gene, CDR1 is LGHNA and CDR2 is YSLEER. The CDR3 here is CASSQGQGAFEQYF. CDR3 sequence (DNA): TGCGCCAGCAGCCAAGGACAGGGGGCCTTCGAGCAGTACTTC.

The rearrangement uses TRBV28 and TRBJ2-3; D uncertain. V lost 10 bases and J lost 5, with 13 bases in between. Per the germline V gene, CDR1 is MDHEN and CDR2 is SYDVKM. This CDR3 region has 12 residues. CDR3 amino acids: CATLYMEDTQYF. The DNA for the CDR3 is TGTGCCACCCTCTATATGGAAGATACGCAGTATTTT.

The chain employs TRBV7-7 and TRBJ2-3, with 7 bases that match TRBD1. This CDR3 comprises 15 residues. The V gene's germline CDR1 is SSHAT and CDR2 FNYEAQ (reference sequence). V was clipped by 5 bases and J by 1 base; unmatched bases: 6. CDR3 amino acids: CASSPGTVGTDTQYF. In nucleotides, the CDR3 is TGTGCCAGCAGCCCAGGGACAGTAGGCACAGATACGCAGTATTTT.

This clonotype has only a few counts. V usage is TRBV7-6 and J usage is TRBJ1-1, with D maybe TRBD1 (6 bases). V lost 5 bases to trimming and J lost 0 bases, with 16 bases between them. Germline V gene sequence: CDR1 SGHVS, CDR2 FNYEAQ. This CDR3 spans 16 amino acids. CDR3 nucleotide sequence: TGTGCCAGCAGCAGGGGGGGGCCACGGATGAACACTGAAGCTTTCTTT. It is translated as CASSRGGPRMNTEAFF.

The gene calls are TRBV4-2 and TRBJ1-6; perhaps TRBD1 as D (6 bases). Germline lookup yields CDR1 LGHNA and CDR2 YNFKEQ. The CDR3 totals 16 residues. Trimming left V 0 bases short and J 8 bases short, with 14 bases between. CDR3 amino acids: CASSQDAQGGYSPLHF. In DNA form, the CDR3 reads TGTGCCAGCAGCCAAGATGCACAGGGAGGATATTCACCCCTCCACTTT.